The 7 T cell receptor beta chains given below trace back to one sample, sequenced in a study of T cell responses to AZD1222 COVID-19 vaccine. Only in-frame clones appear in the TCRdb table, and some are missing; sequencing was by immunoSEQ multiplex PCR. Among approximately 52,000 clones listed, around 90% were seen once. The specimen was peripheral blood, collected 28 days after the second AZD1222 dose. The receptors derive from an adult who received the AZD1222 COVID-19 vaccine.

J is TRBJ1-5 and V is TRBV2; D possibly corresponds to TRBD1 (5 bases). The CDR3 has 15 residues. Looked up from germline, CDR1 is SNHLY and CDR2 is FYNNEI. V was trimmed by 4 bases and J by 4 bases, leaving 14 bases between them. In nucleotides, the CDR3 is TGTGCCAGCAGTGCCAGGTCGACAGATAATCAGCCCCAGCATTTT. Its protein is CASSARSTDNQPQHF. The full variable domain, its missing parts supplied by reference TRBV2 and TRBJ1-5, is EPEVTQTPSHQVTQMGQEVILRCVPISNHLYFYWYRQILGQKVEFLVSFYNNEISEKSEIFDDQFSVERPDGSNFTLKIRSTKLEDSAMYFCASSARSTDNQPQHFGDGTRLSIL.

This clone has just a few counts. The chain has TRBV2 and TRBJ2-7; D gene ambiguous. The CDR3 runs to 13 residues. Per the germline V gene, CDR1 is SNHLY and CDR2 is FYNNEI. The V and J ends lost 2 bases and 4 bases respectively, with 9 bases between them. This chain's CDR3 is CASSEPFGYEQYF. The CDR3 nucleotides read TGTGCCAGCAGTGAACCTTTCGGGTACGAGCAGTACTTC.

The chain employs TRBV30 and TRBJ1-2; tentative D call: TRBD1 (6 bases). Per the germline V gene, CDR1 is GTSNPN and CDR2 is SVGIG (reference sequence). The CDR3 is made up of 15 amino acids. Between the trimmed V and J ends, which lost 2 bases and 1 base, there was a span of 14 bases. Here the CDR3 reads CAWSRLDSDNYGYTF. The CDR3 DNA follows: TGTGCCTGGAGTCGTCTGGACAGTGATAACTATGGCTACACCTTC.

The chain couples TRBV14 to TRBJ2-5; 10 bases match TRBD2. CDR1 and CDR2 from the germline V gene are SGHDN and FVKESK. There are 15 residues in the CDR3. The trim removed 6 bases at V and 5 bases at J, leaving 9 bases unmatched. The CDR3 bases are TGTGCCAGCAGAAAAGGGTCTAGCGGGAGTGAGACCCAGTACTTC. This encodes CASRKGSSGSETQYF.

The V gene is TRBV15, the J gene TRBJ2-1, with TRBD1 as a possible D gene (5 bases). Looked up from germline, CDR1 is LNHNV and CDR2 is YYDKDF (reference sequence). The CDR3 runs to 14 residues. Trimming shortened V by 8 bases and J by 0 bases, and 11 bases separated the two germline ends. CDR3 bases: TGTGCCACCCAGGGCCGTAGCTCCTACAATGAGCAGTTCTTC. Translating gives CATQGRSSYNEQFF. Together with reference TRBV15 and TRBJ2-1, the CDR3 gives the full variable domain: DAMVIQNPRYQVTQFGKPVTLSCSQTLNHNVMYWYQQKSSQAPKLLFHYYDKDFNNEADTPDNFQSRRPNTSFCFLDIRSPGLGDTAMYLCATQGRSSYNEQFFGPGTRLTVL.

The rearrangement uses TRBV5-1 and TRBJ2-5, with D unresolved. This CDR3 comprises 14 residues. Germline assignment: CDR1 SGHRS and CDR2 YFSETQ. Deletions cut 0 bases from V and 2 bases from J, with 8 bases between. CDR3 in amino acids: CASSLGSSQETQYF. CDR3 nucleotides: TGCGCCAGCAGCTTGGGGAGTAGTCAAGAGACCCAGTACTTC.

The CDR3 spells CASSADSASTDTQYF. The CDR3 DNA reads TGTGCCAGCAGCGCCGATAGCGCAAGCACAGATACGCAGTATTTT. The chain couples TRBV5-4 to TRBJ2-3; D is possibly TRBD2 (5 bases). Germline loops: CDR1 SGHNT, CDR2 YYREEE (reference sequence). This CDR3 is 15 amino acids long. The V gene lost 4 bases and the J gene lost 0 bases, with 12 bases spanning the gap.